Described below is a single T cell receptor (beta chain) sequence and its context. In the authors' methods: Amplifying reference gene primers gave estimates of nucleated cell counts. Measured with immunoSEQ multiplex PCR; TCRdb has only the in-frame clones, and not every one. V and J calls plus clone size are reproduced from that table; the DNA served to infer D and trimming. The table has approximately 280,000 clones, around nine tenths seen once. This specimen comes from a study of blood T cell repertoires in COVID-19. Cohort placement rested on clinical history that participants reported themselves. Resolution of symptoms, clearance, or two negative PCRs was present in recovered Cohort 3 donors. The CDR3 loop spans 17 amino acids. Germline CDR1 reads SGHNT; CDR2 reads YENEEA. With V trimmed by 2 bases and J by 6 bases, 10 bases remained unmatched.

Sequencing used PBMCs or T cells enriched from blood (not recorded which). The J gene is TRBJ2-7, the V gene TRBV11-3; 13 nucleotides match TRBD2. The clonotype originates from a woman aged 40 to 50 who had recovered from COVID-19. The CDR3 loop reads CASSLFTSGRAIAEQYF. CDR3 sequence (DNA): TGTGCCAGCAGCTTATTCACTAGCGGGAGGGCCATCGCCGAGCAGTACTTC.